This TCR beta chain derives from a study of human T cells and chemical hapten exposure. Whole-study context: Diphenylcyclopropenone was administered weekly to the scalp of patients throughout the roughly 25-week study. Minor pooled library volume differences mainly drove per-sample TCR yield variation.

TCRdb re-called the RACE reads through MiXCR, storing one row per CDR3 protein. The data contain about 340,000 distinct CDR3 sequences, around 7% of them singletons. Time point of the sample: patch test 1, 2 weeks after DPC sensitization. The sample's treatment: therapeutic diphenylcyclopropenone sensitization with weekly scalp DPC. This CDR3 has 14 residues. Germline V gene lookup returns CDR1 SGHAT and CDR2 FQNNGV. Trimming shortened V by 5 bases and J by 4 bases, and 13 bases separated the two germline ends. The chain links TRBV11-2 to TRBJ2-3, with D possibly being TRBD1 (5 bases). The clonotype originates from a woman aged 18-29 years with alopecia areata. Some clones in this sample may be carry-over from other donors' samples. The sample here was whole blood, taken in connection with sensitization to the hapten diphenylcyclopropenone (DPC). The CDR3 spells CASSTDISADTQYF. In DNA, the CDR3 is TGTGCCAGCAGCACGGACATATCTGCAGATACGCAGTATTTT.